This T cell receptor beta chain was recorded in a study of post-analysis software for immune sequencing data (dated by TCRdb to the mid-2010s). For the wider study: The recorded disease courses included relapsing-remitting, secondary progressive and progressive-relapsing multiple sclerosis, and some patients had no subtype annotation. The multiple sclerosis patient repertoires were compared with about a dozen previously published healthy control repertoires from donors aged about 6 to 26 years. A subset of samples was prepared in parallel using single-end sample barcoding, then pooled and co-amplified after Illumina adapter ligation. On the study overall, not on this receptor specifically: Roughly 5 TRBV segments, including TRBV5-6, TRBV5-1 and TRBV20-1, were significantly more frequent in patients than controls. The control group was slightly older than the multiple sclerosis patient group. Direct clustering with F measure revealed strong co-clustering of samples prepared in the same batch, which led to a batch-effect correction. Compared with controls, multiple sclerosis patients had significantly lower normalized Chao1 diversity, a finding suggesting substantial peripheral T-cell clonal expansion.

The CDR3 holds 14 amino acids from the cysteine to the phenylalanine. CDR3 DNA is the only sequence kept; it has 42 bases, read in frame from the first base. Looking up the germline V gene (reference sequence) yields CDR1 GTSNPN and CDR2 SVGIG. Receptors were amplified or captured by PCR. Reads for this sample came from an Illumina HiSeq 2500. To reduce PCR and sequencing biases, unique molecular identifiers were built into the TCR beta cDNA libraries. Every 1 to 10 million input T cells yielded approximately 500,000 cDNA molecules, meaning each molecule approximated one T cell. The patient libraries were prepared and sequenced with the same protocol used for the earlier healthy control dataset. Samples belonging to the same batch were prepared together, multiplexed and sequenced on a shared HiSeq lane. As for the authors' bioinformatics: MIGEC handled the raw barcoded reads, throwing out single-read molecular identifier groups before consensus assembly and CDR3 extraction. VDJtools was used for post-analysis of the clonotype tables, with diversity normalized by down-sampling every dataset to the smallest sample size. In repertoire overlap clustering, CDR3 amino acid sequences, but not nucleotide sequences, were matched to correct batch-related cross-sample contamination. Clones were called with MiXCR by TCRdb after fastp trimmed the public reads at Q25, and only in-frame beta chains were retained. Entries are consolidated by CDR3 protein sequence, retaining the most common genes and DNA. The V and J calls shown here were made by TCRdb, not taken from the authors' results. The sample table lists about 680,000 distinct CDR3 sequences, approximately 60% of them with a count of one. The ten largest clones take up over 9% of the sample.

As to this clonotype: What antigen it recognizes has not been identified. One end of the junction fails to match germline, which may point to a read error.

To demonstrate the VDJtools post-analysis software, TCR beta repertoires were profiled from the peripheral blood of more than ten young patients with multiple sclerosis. The multiple sclerosis patients were children and adolescents between about 6 and 15 years of age. The sequence came from a girl aged 2-10 years with multiple sclerosis. The sequencing input was blood. The rearrangement combines TRBV30 with TRBJ2-5, with 8 bases matching TRBD2. The sequence in DNA is TGTGCCCGGAGTTTTAGCGGGGAAAGGGAGACCCAGTACTTC. The encoded protein is CARSFSGERETQYF.